This passage covers 10 T cell receptor beta chains from one sample sequenced in a study of blood T cells in healthy people across ages. Sample-barcoded 5' priming and a J-beta primer mix drove a second PCR of roughly 7 to 11 cycles. Each CDR3 protein is one row after TCRdb ran MiXCR on the 5' RACE reads. The repertoire holds approximately 1,000,000 distinct CDR3 sequences, with roughly 45% as singletons. Sequencing was performed on blood. All receptors derive from a woman aged 55-70 years in good health.

This chain uses TRBV6-5 with TRBJ1-1; D not certain. This CDR3 spans 14 amino acids. Trimming shortened V by 7 bases and J by 4 bases, and 16 bases separated the two germline ends. Germline V CDR1 and CDR2: MNHEY, SVGAGI. The CDR3: CASNIRSWGTEAFF. CDR3 sequence (DNA): TGTGCCAGCAATATCAGATCCTGGGGCACTGAAGCTTTCTTT.

This clonotype showed up many times. The V gene is TRBV6-5, the J gene TRBJ2-3; D remains ambiguous. CDR1 is MNHEY, CDR2 SVGAGI, per germline. This CDR3 has 13 residues. Between the trimmed V and J ends, which lost 4 bases and 4 bases, there was a span of 9 bases. CDR3 region: CASSFGLADTQYF. The CDR3 region has the DNA TGTGCCAGCAGTTTTGGGTTGGCAGATACGCAGTATTTT.

In its sample, this clonotype was seen a few times. The chain is built from TRBV7-9 and TRBJ1-5; 7 bases agree with TRBD1. The CDR3 loop spans 16 amino acids. Per the germline V gene, CDR1 is SEHNR and CDR2 is FQNEAQ (reference sequence). With V trimmed by 1 base and J by 2 bases, 5 bases remained unmatched. CDR3 bases: TGTGCCAGCAGCTTAGGCCAGGGGGTGGGCAATCAGCCCCAGCATTTT. Translation gives CASSLGQGVGNQPQHF.

At least ten counts were recorded for this clonotype. J is TRBJ2-6 and V is TRBV10-3; D not certain. V was shortened by 7 bases and J by 0 bases, with 7 bases between the two germline ends. The CDR3 totals 14 residues. CDR1 is ENHRY, CDR2 SYGVKD, per germline. The CDR3 loop is CAITGDSGANVLTF. CDR3 bases: TGTGCCATCACAGGAGACTCTGGGGCCAACGTCCTGACTTTC.

The rearrangement joins TRBV28 to TRBJ2-1; 11 nucleotides agree with TRBD2. The V gene's germline CDR1 is MDHEN and CDR2 SYDVKM. This CDR3 comprises 20 residues. V shed 1 base, J shed 3 bases, and the junction held 14 bases outside the gene matches. This chain's CDR3 is CASSLSQGSGRAFDYNEQFF. CDR3 coding DNA: TGTGCCAGCAGTTTATCCCAGGGTAGCGGGAGGGCCTTCGACTACAATGAGCAGTTCTTC.

The V gene is TRBV28, the J gene TRBJ1-1; D call uncertain. Trimming cost V 4 bases and J 5 bases, with 17 bases left between them. This CDR3 has 15 amino acids. The germline gives CDR1 MDHEN, CDR2 SYDVKM. The CDR3 region is CASSSLTGRGTEAFF. The DNA of the CDR3 is TGTGCCAGCAGTTCCCTCACTGGCAGAGGGACTGAAGCTTTCTTT.

The rearrangement uses TRBV5-1 and TRBJ2-7, with no clear D. This CDR3 comprises 13 residues. V was shortened by 4 bases and J by 3 bases, with 11 bases between the two germline ends. The germline gives CDR1 SGHRS, CDR2 YFSETQ. CDR3 nucleotides: TGCGCCAGCAGCGTACAGCAGGACTACGAGCAGTACTTC. Translation gives CASSVQQDYEQYF.

This clonotype was seen a single time. This sequence joins TRBV4-1 and TRBJ2-3; D gene ambiguous. This CDR3 region has 12 residues. Germline V lookup: CDR1 MGHRA, CDR2 YSYEKL. Trimming left V 0 bases short and J 9 bases short, with 7 bases between. CDR3 DNA: TGCGCCAGCAGCCAAGATGCTGGGACGCAGTATTTT. Translated, it gives CASSQDAGTQYF.

This rearrangement joins TRBV27 to TRBJ2-3; D may be TRBD2 (6 bases). This CDR3 is 14 amino acids long. CDR1 MNHEY and CDR2 SMNVEV come from the germline V gene (reference sequence). V dropped 3 bases and J dropped 8 bases, with 15 bases sitting between them. The CDR3 protein is CASSLGMEGGTQYF. The CDR3 bases are TGTGCCAGCAGTTTGGGGATGGAGGGTGGTACGCAGTATTTT.

This chain joins TRBV11-2 and TRBJ1-2; D is undetermined. Germline loops: CDR1 SGHAT, CDR2 FQNNGV. The CDR3 consists of 14 residues. With 5 bases removed from V and 0 bases from J, the gap between germline ends came to 10 bases. The chain's CDR3 is CASSQVGANYGYTF. The CDR3 DNA sequence: TGTGCCAGCAGCCAGGTGGGCGCTAACTATGGCTACACCTTC.